This is a list of T cell receptor beta chains from one sample in a study of shared clonotypes between healthy human individuals. The data were produced by immunoSEQ multiplex PCR, yet TCRdb's version contains in-frame clones alone and is incomplete. The sample contains approximately 1,500,000 clones, under 99% of which appear only once. Sequencing was done on a sample of naive CD4+ T cells sorted from blood. The receptor set was obtained from a man younger than 40 in good health. CDR3s include the opening cysteine and the closing phenylalanine or tryptophan. Where a row states a size, it is once, few, many or the class of an expanded clone; other rows omit it.

>TRBJ1-1|NA|TRBV29-1
CSSYMNTEAFF
>TRBJ2-7|NA|TRBV11-2
CASSPGTTPYEQYF
>TRBJ2-1|once|TRBV6-5
CASSLDGSSYNEQFF
>TRBJ1-1|NA|TRBV2
CAKGQGINTEAFF
>TRBJ1-5|NA|TRBV29-1
CSVTGSQPQHF
>TRBJ2-1|once|TRBV19
CASDRGFYNEQFF
>TRBJ2-1|NA|TRBV5-1
CASSYRLAGYNEQFF
>TRBJ2-7|NA|TRBV6-5
CASSYSRGFYEQYF
>TRBJ2-2|NA|TRBV7-2
CASSSLSSTGELFF
>TRBJ2-2|NA|TRBV4-3
CASSQDPGVGELFF
>TRBJ1-5|NA|TRBV9
CASSEGLSNQPQHF
>TRBJ2-5|NA|TRBV29-1
CSELQGEETQYF
>TRBJ2-2|NA|TRBV29-1
CSVYPGQGAVRAGELFF
>TRBJ2-3|NA|TRBV18
CASSPVEDTQYF
>TRBJ2-1|NA|TRBV9
CASSVGSGRLTEQFF
>NA|once|TRBV25-1
CASSHPGRKLFF
>TRBJ2-3|once|TRBV9
CASSSPTPTDTQYF
>TRBJ2-2|NA|TRBV4-1
CASSQAGPASGELFF
>TRBJ2-5|NA|TRBV7-9
CASSRWGTGGKETQYF
>TRBJ1-2|NA|TRBV25-1
CASREPSLGLGGYTF
>TRBJ2-3|NA|TRBV27
CASSLRATDTQYF
>TRBJ2-7|once|TRBV5-1
CASSLVGTLAYEQYF
>TRBJ2-5|NA|TRBV9
CASSVFPGGETQYF
>TRBJ1-1|few|TRBV19
CASSNGAGKDTEAFF
>TRBJ2-7|NA|TRBV14
CASSQAPGQNSYEQYF
>TRBJ2-5|NA|TRBV5-1
CASTTRIQETQYF
>TRBJ2-3|NA|TRBV18
CASSPKRYTDTQYF
>TRBJ2-1|NA|TRBV27
CASSLFSTGTSFLNEQFF
>TRBJ2-7|NA|TRBV28
CASIQPGQGSYEQYF
>TRBJ2-3|NA|TRBV5-4
CASSLGGRDTQYF
>TRBJ2-1|NA|TRBV5-1
CASSSSLGREGNEQFF
>TRBJ2-5|NA|TRBV15
CATSREKELQGMTQYF
>TRBJ1-5|few|TRBV10-3
CAISDQGRTSQPQHF
>TRBJ1-4|NA|TRBV5-1
CASSLDAEEKLFF
>TRBJ2-5|NA|TRBV7-2
CASSLATSGRVRAQRETQYF
>TRBJ1-2|NA|TRBV6-1
CASRRVNGYTF
>TRBJ2-4|NA|TRBV5-4
CASSLGGQGNIQYF
>TRBJ1-4|NA|TRBV5-8
CASSLGTASNEKLFF
>TRBJ1-1|NA|TRBV5-1
CASSLGTNTEAFF
>TRBJ2-7|NA|TRBV10-3
CAISESTRQLDYEQYF
>TRBJ2-1|NA|TRBV6-5
CASSYGLSSYNEQFF
>TRBJ2-7|NA|TRBV5-1
CASSPGTSGTPYEQYF
>TRBJ1-3|NA|TRBV30
CAGTGSSGNTIYF
>TRBJ1-3|once|TRBV10-3
CAISNVTASGNTIYF
>TRBJ1-3|NA|TRBV5-3
CARSLARASGNTIYF
>TRBJ1-4|NA|TRBV9
CASSGGQGATNEKLFF
>TRBJ2-1|NA|TRBV6-5
CASSPAGSYNEQFF
>TRBJ2-7|NA|TRBV6-1
CASSEALQYYEQYF
>TRBJ1-3|NA|TRBV28
CASRPYRGLLGNTIYF
>TRBJ1-1|NA|TRBV7-2
CASSAKTGGSTEAFF
>TRBJ1-1|NA|TRBV25-1
CAAGGVGGTEAFF
>TRBJ1-1|NA|TRBV20-1
CSPLGAFF
>TRBJ2-7|NA|TRBV10-2
CASQRTGEQYF
>TRBJ2-1|NA|TRBV19
CASSTFLGPPYNEQFF
>TRBJ2-7|NA|TRBV7-6
CASSLHQAAEQYF
>TRBJ2-2|once|TRBV19
CASRAGGGDTGELFF